Listed below are T cell receptor beta chains from one sample, sequenced in a study of shared clonotypes between healthy human individuals. TCRdb's table, derived via immunoSEQ multiplex PCR, lists solely in-frame clones and lacks some. The sample yields hundreds of thousands of clones, around 78% seen once. Sequences were obtained from PBMCs. These TCRs come from a middle-aged woman in good health. Some clones in this sample may be carry-over from other donors' samples. The CDR3 runs from the conserved cysteine through the conserved F or W. The D gene is left open where the match is weak. Some rows mark clone size as missing; the rest say once, few, many or name a class of expanded clone.

- once TRBJ2-5 TRBV6-5 TGTGCCAGCAGTTACTCAGTAGGGTCCGGGGAGACCCAGTACTTC CASSYSVGSGETQYF
TRBD1 - TRBJ1-2 TRBV5-4 TGTGCCAGCAGGGAGGACAGGCGCGGCTACACCTTC CASREDRRGYTF
- - TRBJ2-1 TRBV2 TGTGCCAGCAGTTCCGGCACCCCCGGGACCCTCTCCTACAATGAGCAGTTCTTC CASSSGTPGTLSYNEQFF
TRBD1 - TRBJ2-7 TRBV5-4 TGTGCCAGCAGCCGCAAAGACAGGGGTGGGAACTACGAGCAGTACTTC CASSRKDRGGNYEQYF
- - TRBJ1-2 TRBV29-1 TGCAGCGTTGCGGACACCTCCGGGGGCTACACCTTC CSVADTSGGYTF
TRBD1 - TRBJ1-4 TRBV30 TGTGCCTGGAGCAGAACAGGGGGCGCGTCTTATGAAAAACTGTTTTTT CAWSRTGGASYEKLFF
- - TRBJ2-3 TRBV28 TGTGCCAGCAACGAAGATAGACAGGACTACACAGATACGCAGTATTTT CASNEDRQDYTDTQYF
TRBD1 - TRBJ2-1 TRBV7-9 TGTGCCAGCAGCTTCTGGGACAGGGGGACGTATGAGCAGTTCTTC CASSFWDRGTYEQFF
- - TRBJ2-7 TRBV18 TGTGCCAGCTCACCGACCCCCAACGAGCAGTACTTC CASSPTPNEQYF
TRBD2 - TRBJ2-2 TRBV13 TGTGCCAGCAGCTACCATCCAACTAGCGGGGTCACCGGGGAGCTGTTTTTT CASSYHPTSGVTGELFF
TRBD1 - TRBJ1-2 TRBV5-1 TGCGCCAGCAGCACGGACAGGGCGAACTATGGCTACACCTTC CASSTDRANYGYTF
- - TRBJ2-7 TRBV4-1 TGCGCCAGCAGCCCGAGGTGGGGTTCGGGCAGAGCCTACGAGCAGTACTTC CASSPRWGSGRAYEQYF
- few TRBJ2-1 TRBV11-2 TGTGCCAGCAGCTTAGGCCCCTCCATTGCGGGGGAGCAGTTCTTC CASSLGPSIAGEQFF
- - TRBJ2-2 TRBV5-1 TGCGCCAGCAGCTTGGTGGGCACCGGGGAGCTGTTTTTT CASSLVGTGELFF
- - TRBJ2-5 TRBV6-1 TGTGCCAGCAGTTATGCCGGGGAGCAGACCCAGTACTTC CASSYAGEQTQYF
- many TRBJ2-3 TRBV30 TGTGCCTGGAGTGGCAGCACAGATACGCAGTATTTT CAWSGSTDTQYF
- once TRBJ2-5 TRBV6-5 TGTGCCAGCAGTACACGGGGGAGTCCCCAGTACTTC CASSTRGSPQYF
- - TRBJ2-7 TRBV2 TGTGCCAGCAGTGACGAACTTGAGCAGTACTTC CASSDELEQYF
- - TRBJ1-1 TRBV27 TGTGCCAGCGGTTTAGGGGTAGTTTCGTCTGAAGCTTTCTTT CASGLGVVSSEAFF
- - TRBJ1-5 TRBV28 TGTGCCAGCAGTTACCGGGGGCCCGGCCAGCCCCAGCATTTT CASSYRGPGQPQHF
TRBD2 - TRBJ2-1 TRBV10-3 TGTGCCATCAGCCCCGGGACTAGCGGGAGTAATGAGCAGTTCTTC CAISPGTSGSNEQFF
- - TRBJ2-5 TRBV10-3 TGTGCCATCAGTGAGGAACCAGGGGAAGAGACCCAGTACTTC CAISEEPGEETQYF
- - TRBJ2-7 TRBV5-3 TGTGCCAGAAGCTCACCGGCCGATTACGAGCAGTACTTC CARSSPADYEQYF
TRBD2 - TRBJ2-7 TRBV18 TGTGCCAGCTCACGAATAGCGGGAGCGCGCTACGAGCAGTACTTC CASSRIAGARYEQYF
- once TRBJ2-3 TRBV27 TGTGCCAGCAGTTTAGGCCTCGGGAGAACAGATACGCAGTATTTT CASSLGLGRTDTQYF
TRBD1 - TRBJ1-4 TRBV4-2 TGTGCCAGCAGCCAGCCCGGGACAGGGCGGGAAAAACTGTTTTTT CASSQPGTGREKLFF
TRBD2 - TRBJ2-5 TRBV7-2 TGTGCCAGCAGCTTGGCCGGACTAGCGGGTCAAGAGACCCAGTACTTC CASSLAGLAGQETQYF
- - TRBJ1-3 TRBV5-1 TGCGCCAGCAGCTTCGGACAGAGCTCTGGAAACACCATATATTTT CASSFGQSSGNTIYF
- - TRBJ2-3 TRBV7-9 TGTGCCAGCAGCTCCCGGGACTCGGGAAGCACAGATACGCAGTATTTT CASSSRDSGSTDTQYF
TRBD1 few TRBJ1-1 TRBV30 TGTGCCTCTCGACCGGACAGGGACACTGAAGCTTTCTTT CASRPDRDTEAFF
- - TRBJ2-3 TRBV5-4 TGTGCCAGCAGCTGGGGGGCCGGGACTAGCACAGATACGCAGTATTTT CASSWGAGTSTDTQYF
- many TRBJ1-5 TRBV30 TGTGCCTGGAGCACCGGACAGAATCAGCCCCAGCATTTT CAWSTGQNQPQHF
TRBD2 - TRBJ2-7 TRBV5-1 TGCGCCAGTGGACTAGCGGGGGCCTACGAGCAGTACTTC CASGLAGAYEQYF
- - TRBJ2-2 TRBV11-2 TGTGCCAGCAGCTTAGTTGGTGGGGAGCTGTTTTTT CASSLVGGELFF
TRBD1 - TRBJ1-2 TRBV28 TGTGCCAGCAGCCTCACCGGACAGGGAAACTATGGCTACACCTTC CASSLTGQGNYGYTF
TRBD1 once TRBJ2-1 TRBV7-3 TGTGCCAGCAGCTCCATAGACAGGGTCAATGAGCAGTTCTTC CASSSIDRVNEQFF
- - TRBJ2-7 TRBV21-1 TGTGCCAGCAGCTTTGCGCCGGGACAAGGGACCTACGAGCAGTACTTC CASSFAPGQGTYEQYF
- - TRBJ2-3 TRBV6-5 TGTGCCAGCAGTTTCCGGGACCTAACTACCGGGGGTACGCAGTATTTT CASSFRDLTTGGTQYF
- - TRBJ2-1 TRBV15 TGTGCCACCAGCAGAGGTGAGGGCTCGTCCTACAATGAGCAGTTCTTC CATSRGEGSSYNEQFF
- - TRBJ2-3 TRBV5-4 TGTGCCAGCAGCTTGGGGGGGTTTAGTGCAGATACGCAGTATTTT CASSLGGFSADTQYF
- once TRBJ2-5 TRBV7-2 TGTGCCAGCAGCTTGGACCCGCAGGGGCAAGAGACCCAGTACTTC CASSLDPQGQETQYF
- - TRBJ2-2 TRBV5-1 TGCGCCAGCAGCGTAGTGGATGGGACCGGGGAGCTGTTTTTT CASSVVDGTGELFF
- - TRBJ1-1 TRBV29-1 TGCAGCGTTGTAGGAGGGGGCACTGAAGCTTTCTTT CSVVGGGTEAFF
- once TRBJ2-3 TRBV28 TGTGCCAGCAGGTTACCCGGGACCCGGTGGGGTACGCAGTATTTT CASRLPGTRWGTQYF
- - TRBJ2-3 TRBV7-2 TGTGCCAGCAGCGGACCCAATGCAGATACGCAGTATTTT CASSGPNADTQYF
- - TRBJ2-7 TRBV7-9 TGTGCCAGCAGCCCCCAAATCGCAGTCTACGAGCAGTACTTC CASSPQIAVYEQYF
- - TRBJ2-7 TRBV6-5 TGTGCCGGCAGGGGGGGGACAGGATCCTACGAGCAGTACTTC CAGRGGTGSYEQYF
- - TRBJ2-5 TRBV11-2 TGTGCCAGCAGCTTAGCGGGAGTTCCGGAGACCCAGTACTTC CASSLAGVPETQYF
- - TRBJ2-7 TRBV27 TGTGCCAGAGGAGAGCAGGGTATCAAACTTAGCTCCTACGAGCAGTACTTC CARGEQGIKLSSYEQYF